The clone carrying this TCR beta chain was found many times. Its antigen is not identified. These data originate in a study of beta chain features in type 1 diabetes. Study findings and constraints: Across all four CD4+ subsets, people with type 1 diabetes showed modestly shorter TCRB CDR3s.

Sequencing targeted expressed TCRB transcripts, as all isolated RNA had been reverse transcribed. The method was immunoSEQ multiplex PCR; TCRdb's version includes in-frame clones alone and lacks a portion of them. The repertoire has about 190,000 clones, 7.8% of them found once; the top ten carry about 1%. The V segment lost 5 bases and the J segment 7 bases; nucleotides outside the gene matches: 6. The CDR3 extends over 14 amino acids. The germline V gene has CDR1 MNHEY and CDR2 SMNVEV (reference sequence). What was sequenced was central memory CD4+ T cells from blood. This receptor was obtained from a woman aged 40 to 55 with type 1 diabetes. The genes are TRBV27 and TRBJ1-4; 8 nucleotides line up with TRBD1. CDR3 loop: CASSLQGGIEKLFF. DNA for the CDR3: TGTGCCAGCAGTCTACAGGGGGGGATTGAAAAACTGTTTTTT. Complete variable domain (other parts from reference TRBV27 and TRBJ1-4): EAQVTQNPRYLITVTGKKLTVTCSQNMNHEYMSWYRQDPGLGLRQIYYSMNVEVTDKGDVPEGYKVSRKEKRNFPLILESPSPNQTSLYFCASSLQGGIEKLFFGSGTQLSVL.